This T cell receptor (beta chain) is from a study of blood T cell repertoires in COVID-19. The overall study: There were acute and convalescent COVID-19 samples, and they came from the United States, Italy and Spain.

Original handling: Researchers report that nucleated cell counts were estimated from reference gene primer amplification. TCRdb's copy holds only in-frame clones and misses some; the assay was immunoSEQ multiplex PCR. Clone size and the V and J calls come from that table; the DNA yielded D and trimming. The data show about 57,000 clones, 87% seen once. Sequenced material: peripheral blood. The origin of this receptor is a woman aged 80 or over with COVID-19, enrolled during active disease.

The CDR3 is CASSLDRANYGYTF. The CDR3 bases are TGTGCCAGCAGTCTGGACAGGGCGAACTATGGCTACACCTTC. The V call is TRBV6-5, the J call TRBJ1-2; 8 bases match TRBD1. This CDR3 is built from 14 residues. The germline CDR1 and CDR2 sequences are MNHEY and SVGAGI. V shed 5 bases, J shed 2 bases, and the junction held 4 bases outside the gene matches.